The 17 T cell receptor beta chains below all came from one sample that was sequenced in a study of CD8 T cells in ankylosing spondylitis. TCRdb independently ran MiXCR on the 5' RACE reads; one entry per CDR3 protein. The sample lists about 120,000 distinct CDR3 sequences; roughly 13% were seen once. The sample consisted of blood, either unsorted or a sorted T cell fraction (not recorded which). Receptors were obtained from a female donor with ankylosing spondylitis or in good health (not recorded which).

This clonotype was picked up a small number of times. The gene calls are TRBV5-1 and TRBJ1-6, with D perhaps TRBD1 (6 bases). The V end lost 5 bases, the J end lost 8 bases, and 14 bases lay between the germline ends. The length of the CDR3 is 14 residues. CDR1 is SGHRS, CDR2 YFSETQ, per germline. The CDR3 region is CASRIGQTDSPLHF. In DNA form, the CDR3 reads TGCGCCAGCAGAATCGGACAGACAGATTCACCCCTCCACTTT.

This clonotype was seen a few times. The V call is TRBV5-4, the J call TRBJ2-1, with TRBD2 as a possible D gene (5 bases). With 4 bases removed from V and 8 bases from J, the gap between germline ends came to 16 bases. Looked up from germline, CDR1 is SGHNT and CDR2 is YYREEE (reference sequence). The CDR3 is made up of 14 amino acids. The CDR3 DNA reads TGTGCCAGCAGCCAGAACTCCGCGGGTTATGAGCAGTTCTTC. Translation: CASSQNSAGYEQFF.

This chain uses TRBV2 with TRBJ2-2; D ambiguous. In germline, CDR1 is SNHLY, CDR2 FYNNEI. This CDR3 spans 15 amino acids. Trimming shortened V by 10 bases and J by 3 bases, and 18 bases separated the two germline ends. In DNA form, the CDR3 reads TGTGCCACCCAAAGGCGGACCCAGGACACCGGGGAGCTGTTTTTT. Translating gives CATQRRTQDTGELFF.

J is TRBJ1-6 and V is TRBV5-1, with unresolved D. Germline V gene sequence: CDR1 SGHRS, CDR2 YFSETQ. Trimming pared 5 bases from V and 0 bases from J, leaving 12 bases between. This CDR3 has 16 residues. CDR3: CASRLERSSYNSPLHF. DNA of the CDR3: TGCGCCAGCAGGCTTGAGAGAAGCTCCTATAATTCACCCCTCCACTTT.

This clonotype has a count of ten or more. The V call is TRBV20-1, the J call TRBJ2-7; 10 nucleotides align to TRBD2. Trimming at V came to 5 bases and at J to 7 bases, leaving 11 bases not matched to a gene. Germline-derived CDR1 and CDR2 are DFQATT and SNEGSKA (reference sequence). CDR3 size: 14 residues. In DNA form, the CDR3 reads TGCAGTGCTGCAGGCAGCGGGAGGGCCGGAGAGCAGTACTTC. Its translation is CSAAGSGRAGEQYF.

This clonotype appeared many times. DNA of the CDR3: TGTGCCAGCTCACCACGGGAACCTTTAGCGGGACGTGAAAAACTGTTTTTT. Translation: CASSPREPLAGREKLFF. This sequence joins TRBV18 and TRBJ1-4; D possibly corresponds to TRBD1 (5 bases). Germline lookup yields CDR1 KGHSH and CDR2 LQKENI. The germline V and J ends were trimmed by 1 base and 7 bases, with 19 bases remaining between them. There are 17 residues in the CDR3.

This clonotype was seen at least ten times. This rearrangement joins TRBV27 to TRBJ2-3; 7 nucleotides line up with TRBD2. Germline-derived CDR1 and CDR2 are MNHEY and SMNVEV (reference sequence). V lost 3 bases to trimming and J lost 2 bases; unmatched junction nucleotides: 5. This CDR3 spans 15 amino acids. Here the CDR3 reads CASSLGGGPTDTQYF. The DNA for the CDR3 is TGTGCCAGCAGTTTGGGCGGGGGTCCCACAGATACGCAGTATTTT.

This clonotype was seen at least ten times. The rearrangement joins TRBV20-1 to TRBJ2-3; perhaps D is TRBD1 or TRBD2 (5 bases each). The CDR3 runs to 15 residues. The V end was cut by 2 bases, the J end by 4 bases, with 16 bases between. Germline CDR1 is DFQATT and CDR2 is SNEGSKA (reference sequence). The CDR3 protein is CSARPSYMGADTQYF. The CDR3 region has the DNA TGCAGTGCTAGACCAAGCTATATGGGGGCAGATACGCAGTATTTT.

This clonotype was seen at least ten times. The rearrangement links TRBV29-1 to TRBJ2-7, with D possibly called TRBD1 or TRBD2 (5 bases each). V gave up 4 bases and J gave up 0 bases, with 13 bases separating them. CDR3 length equals 14 residues. Germline V CDR1 and CDR2: SQVTM, ANQGSEA. The CDR3 spells CSVAPRGVSYEQYF. CDR3 nucleotides: TGCAGCGTTGCTCCCAGAGGGGTCTCCTACGAGCAGTACTTC.

This clonotype has at least ten counts. The chain has TRBV11-1 and TRBJ2-3; D unresolved. The CDR3 totals 14 residues. Trimming pared 5 bases from V and 2 bases from J, leaving 11 bases between. Germline V gene data show CDR1 as SGHAT and CDR2 as FQDESV (reference sequence). In nucleotides, the CDR3 is TGTGCCAGCAGCCCTCTCGGGTACACAGATACGCAGTATTTT. It encodes CASSPLGYTDTQYF.

The chain is built from TRBV19 and TRBJ2-1; D perhaps matches TRBD2 (7 bases). From germline, CDR1 is LNHDA and CDR2 SQIVND (reference sequence). CDR3 length equals 17 residues. Trimming stripped 3 bases from V and 7 bases from J, with 22 bases between. The CDR3 DNA reads as TGTGCCAGTAGTATGGGGACTGGGGGGGCCAGGCAGAATGAGCAGTTCTTC. This codes for CASSMGTGGARQNEQFF.

This clonotype appeared many times. The rearrangement links TRBV20-1 to TRBJ1-5; TRBD1 matches at 7 bases. The length of the CDR3 is 13 residues. V lost 4 bases, J lost 3 bases, and 3 bases stayed unmatched. Looked up from germline, CDR1 is DFQATT and CDR2 is SNEGSKA (reference sequence). The CDR3 nucleotides read TGCAGTGCTACGGACAGGATCAATCAGCCCCAGCATTTT. Translated: CSATDRINQPQHF.

The genes are TRBV12-3 or TRBV12-4 and TRBJ2-2, with 9 bases lining up with TRBD1. V was pared by 2 bases and J by 3 bases, with 7 bases of the junction left unmatched. CDR3 size: 17 residues. CDR3 coding DNA: TGTGCCAGCAGTTTAACCGTCGACAGGGGGTACACCGGGGAGCTGTTTTTT. Encoded protein: CASSLTVDRGYTGELFF.

The V call is TRBV14, the J call TRBJ2-3; D unclear. Trimming shortened V by 3 bases and J by 2 bases, and 15 bases separated the two germline ends. Germline values: CDR1 SGHDN, CDR2 FVKESK. The CDR3 runs 16 residues. DNA for the CDR3: TGTGCCAGCAGCCACGGTTTACACTACACCACAGATACGCAGTATTTT. Encoded protein: CASSHGLHYTTDTQYF. Full variable domain (remainder filled in from reference TRBV14 and TRBJ2-3): EAGVTQFPSHSVIEKGQTVTLRCDPISGHDNLYWYRRVMGKEIKFLLHFVKESKQDESGMPNNRFLAERTGGTYSTLKVQPAELEDSGVYFCASSHGLHYTTDTQYFGPGTRLTVL.

In its sample, this clonotype was seen a few times. The rearrangement links TRBV7-2 to TRBJ1-1, with D maybe TRBD1 (5 bases). CDR3 length equals 14 residues. Trimming took 5 bases from V and 3 from J, leaving 13 bases between them. Germline CDR1 and CDR2: SGHTA and FQGNSA. CDR3 protein: CASSLRGGDTEAFF. CDR3 bases: TGTGCCAGCAGCCTCCGGGGCGGGGACACTGAAGCTTTCTTT.

This clonotype appeared many times. The V and J genes are TRBV11-2 and TRBJ2-1; a possible D gene is TRBD1 (6 bases). The CDR3 length is 15 residues. Germline values: CDR1 SGHAT, CDR2 FQNNGV. Trimming left V 5 bases short and J 0 bases short, with 11 bases between. The CDR3 coding sequence is TGTGCCAGCAGCACAAGACAGGCCTCCTACAATGAGCAGTTCTTC. Amino acids: CASSTRQASYNEQFF.

In its sample, this clonotype was seen a few times. This rearrangement joins TRBV20-1 to TRBJ2-4, with D unclear. The CDR3 is 16 amino acids. Trimming left V 0 bases short and J 0 bases short, with 12 bases between. Looked up from germline, CDR1 is DFQATT and CDR2 is SNEGSKA (reference sequence). The CDR3 bases are TGCAGTGCTAGAGATCAAAAACAGCTAGCCAAAAACATTCAGTACTTC. Its translation: CSARDQKQLAKNIQYF.